This TCR beta chain was retrieved from a study of cytomegalovirus exposure and HLA in healthy donors. About this clone: Its target is not known.

Deletions cut 6 bases from V and 11 bases from J, with 16 bases between. CDR1 is DFQATT and CDR2 is SNEGSKA in the germline V gene (reference sequence). The CDR3 loop spans 11 amino acids. The protocol was immunoSEQ multiplex PCR, while the TCRdb copy is restricted to in-frame clones and leaves out a portion. The sample yields some 240,000 clones, about nine tenths seen once. Study-wide points: Reported results showed that the classifier diagnosed cytomegalovirus status with high specificity and sensitivity.

The sample was PBMCs. This chain joins TRBV20-1 and TRBJ1-1; tentatively, D is TRBD1 (5 bases). This TCR came from a woman aged 18 to 35 in good health and CMV-seropositive. This CDR3 reads CSAKIGAHAFF. CDR3 nucleotides: TGCAGTGCGAAAATAGGGGCCCACGCTTTCTTT.